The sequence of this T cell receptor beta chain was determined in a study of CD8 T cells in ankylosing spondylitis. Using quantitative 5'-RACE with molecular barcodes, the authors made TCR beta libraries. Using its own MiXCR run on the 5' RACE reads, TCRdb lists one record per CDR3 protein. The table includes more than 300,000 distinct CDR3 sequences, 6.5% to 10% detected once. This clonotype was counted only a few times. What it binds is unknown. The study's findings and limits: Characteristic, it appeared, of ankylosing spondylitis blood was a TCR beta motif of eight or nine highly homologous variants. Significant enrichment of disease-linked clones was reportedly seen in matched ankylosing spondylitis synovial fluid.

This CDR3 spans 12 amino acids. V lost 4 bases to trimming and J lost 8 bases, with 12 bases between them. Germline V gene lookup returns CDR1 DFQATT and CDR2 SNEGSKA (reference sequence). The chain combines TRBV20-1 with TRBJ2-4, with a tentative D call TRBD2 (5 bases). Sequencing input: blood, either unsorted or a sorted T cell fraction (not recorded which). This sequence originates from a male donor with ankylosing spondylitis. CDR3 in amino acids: CSANVLGDIQYF. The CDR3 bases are TGCAGTGCTAATGTTCTCGGGGACATTCAGTACTTC.